Described below is a single T cell receptor beta chain sequence and its context. The antigen is not known. This specimen belongs to a study of T cells after yellow fever vaccination. Study-level information: Preparation of fractions with low cell numbers was performed using SMART-Seq v4 Ultra Low Input.

A process of 5'RACE template switching, which added a universal primer site and UMIs, was used to make TCR cDNA. TCRdb fed the 5' RACE reads into MiXCR, producing one record per CDR3 protein. Of 450,000 to 550,000 distinct CDR3 sequences in the sample, just over 20% were seen once. This CDR3 is 18 amino acids long. In germline, CDR1 is MGHDK, CDR2 SYGVNS. V lost 1 base, J lost 3 bases, and 9 bases stayed unmatched. Study conclusions and caveats: The study re-detected most primary-vaccination clones after the booster (around 96% CD4, roughly 85% CD8). Abundant contaminating clonotypes from the bulk population could appear in FACS-sorted repertoires.

The V call is TRBV25-1, the J call TRBJ2-2; 9 bases line up with TRBD2. The TCR was taken from a man aged 18 to 35 who received the YFV17D yellow fever vaccine. Sequenced material: PBMCs, taken roughly 23 days after the first yellow fever vaccination. The CDR3 coding sequence is TGTGCCAGCAGTGAATCCCCTCATAGCGGGGGCTACACCGGGGAGCTGTTTTTT. It specifies CASSESPHSGGYTGELFF.